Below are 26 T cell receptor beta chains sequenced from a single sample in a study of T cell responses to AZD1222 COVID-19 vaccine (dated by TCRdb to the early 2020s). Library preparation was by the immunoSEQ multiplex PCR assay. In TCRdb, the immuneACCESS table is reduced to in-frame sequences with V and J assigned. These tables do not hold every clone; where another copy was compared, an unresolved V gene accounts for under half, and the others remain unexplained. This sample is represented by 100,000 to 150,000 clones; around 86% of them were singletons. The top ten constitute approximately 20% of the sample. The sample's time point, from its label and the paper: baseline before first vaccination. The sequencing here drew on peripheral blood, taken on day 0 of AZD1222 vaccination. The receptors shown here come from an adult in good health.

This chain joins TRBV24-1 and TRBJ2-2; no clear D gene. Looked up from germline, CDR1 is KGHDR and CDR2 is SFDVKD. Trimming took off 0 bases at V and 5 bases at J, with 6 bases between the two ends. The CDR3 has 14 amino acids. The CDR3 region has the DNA TGTGCCACCAGTGATTTGGGATCGACCGGGGAGCTGTTTTTT. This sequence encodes CATSDLGSTGELFF.

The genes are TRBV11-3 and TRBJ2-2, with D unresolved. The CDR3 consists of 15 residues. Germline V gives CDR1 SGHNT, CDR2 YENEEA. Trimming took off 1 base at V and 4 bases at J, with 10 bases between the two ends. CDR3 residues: CASSLGNRITGELFF. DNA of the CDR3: TGTGCCAGCAGCTTAGGGAACAGAATCACCGGGGAGCTGTTTTTT.

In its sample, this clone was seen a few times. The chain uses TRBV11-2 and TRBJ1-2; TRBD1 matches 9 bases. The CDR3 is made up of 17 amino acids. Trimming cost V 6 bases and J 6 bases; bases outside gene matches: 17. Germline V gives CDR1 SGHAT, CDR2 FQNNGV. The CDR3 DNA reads TGTGCCAGCAGTACAGGGGGCCTTTGGGATAAGACTGATGGCTACACCTTC. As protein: CASSTGGLWDKTDGYTF.

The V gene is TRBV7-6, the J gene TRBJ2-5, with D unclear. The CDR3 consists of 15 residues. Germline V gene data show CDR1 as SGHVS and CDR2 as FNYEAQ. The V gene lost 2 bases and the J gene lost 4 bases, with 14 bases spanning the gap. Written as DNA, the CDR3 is TGTGCCAGCAGCTTATCTCCCGTTCAAGTAGAGACCCAGTACTTC. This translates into CASSLSPVQVETQYF.

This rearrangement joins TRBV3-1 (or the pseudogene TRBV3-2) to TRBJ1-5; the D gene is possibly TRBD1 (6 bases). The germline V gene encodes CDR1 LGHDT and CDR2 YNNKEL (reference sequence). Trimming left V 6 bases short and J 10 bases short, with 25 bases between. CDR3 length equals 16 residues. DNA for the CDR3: TGTGCCAGCAGGGGACGGGAACTAGGGGGATTTGGCCCCCAGCATTTT. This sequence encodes CASRGRELGGFGPQHF.

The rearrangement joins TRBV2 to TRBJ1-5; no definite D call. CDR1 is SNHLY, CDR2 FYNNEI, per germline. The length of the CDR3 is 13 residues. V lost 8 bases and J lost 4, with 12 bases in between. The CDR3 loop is CASAGRENQPQHF. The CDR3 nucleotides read TGTGCCAGCGCCGGACGGGAGAATCAGCCCCAGCATTTT.

The CDR3 region is CASSGQINQPQHF. CDR3 bases: TGTGCCAGCAGCGGACAGATAAATCAGCCCCAGCATTTT. The chain carries TRBV6-5 and TRBJ1-5; possibly TRBD1 for D (6 bases). Germline V gene data show CDR1 as MNHEY and CDR2 as SVGAGI. The CDR3 runs to 13 residues. V lost 6 bases and J lost 4, with 10 bases in between.

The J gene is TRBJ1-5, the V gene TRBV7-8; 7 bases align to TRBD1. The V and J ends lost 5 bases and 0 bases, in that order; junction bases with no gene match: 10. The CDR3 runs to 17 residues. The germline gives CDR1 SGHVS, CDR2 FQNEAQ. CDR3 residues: CASSPRGGTDSNQPQHF. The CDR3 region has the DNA TGTGCCAGCAGCCCCAGGGGCGGGACAGATAGCAATCAGCCCCAGCATTTT.

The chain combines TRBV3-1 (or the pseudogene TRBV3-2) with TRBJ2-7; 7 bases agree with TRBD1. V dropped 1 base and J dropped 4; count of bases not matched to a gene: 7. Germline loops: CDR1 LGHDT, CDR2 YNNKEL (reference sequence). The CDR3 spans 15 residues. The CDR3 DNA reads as TGTGCCAGCAGCCAAGGGACAGGATTCGGGTACGAGCAGTACTTC. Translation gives CASSQGTGFGYEQYF.

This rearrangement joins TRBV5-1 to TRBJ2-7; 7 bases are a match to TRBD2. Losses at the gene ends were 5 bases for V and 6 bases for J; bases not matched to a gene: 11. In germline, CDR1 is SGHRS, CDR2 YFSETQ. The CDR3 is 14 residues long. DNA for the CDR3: TGCGCCAGCAGTTTCCAAGACGGCGGGGGCGAGCAGTACTTC. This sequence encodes CASSFQDGGGEQYF.

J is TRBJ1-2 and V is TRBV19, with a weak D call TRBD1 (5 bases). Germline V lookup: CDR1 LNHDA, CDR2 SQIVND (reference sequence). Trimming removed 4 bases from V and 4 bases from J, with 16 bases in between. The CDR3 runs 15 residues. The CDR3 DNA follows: TGTGCCAGTAGTACCCCGGAGGCGGGGGGCTATGGCTACACCTTC. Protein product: CASSTPEAGGYGYTF.

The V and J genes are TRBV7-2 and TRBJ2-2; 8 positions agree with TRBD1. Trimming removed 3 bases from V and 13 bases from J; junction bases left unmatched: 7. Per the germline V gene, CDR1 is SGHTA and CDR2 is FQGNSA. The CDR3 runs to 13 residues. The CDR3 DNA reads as TGTGCCAGCAGCTTTCCCGGACAGGGCGGGCTGTTTTTT. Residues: CASSFPGQGGLFF. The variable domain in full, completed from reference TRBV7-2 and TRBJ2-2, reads GAGVSQSPSNKVTEKGKDVELRCDPISGHTALYWYRQSLGQGLEFLIYFQGNSAPDKSGLPSDRFSAERTGGSVSTLTIQRTQQEDSAVYLCASSFPGQGGLFFGEGSRLTVL.

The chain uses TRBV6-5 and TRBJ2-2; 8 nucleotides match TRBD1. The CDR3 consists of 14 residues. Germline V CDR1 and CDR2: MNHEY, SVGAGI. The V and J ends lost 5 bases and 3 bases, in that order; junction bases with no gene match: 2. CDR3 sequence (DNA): TGTGCCAGCAGTCTGACAGGGGACACCGGGGAGCTGTTTTTT. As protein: CASSLTGDTGELFF.

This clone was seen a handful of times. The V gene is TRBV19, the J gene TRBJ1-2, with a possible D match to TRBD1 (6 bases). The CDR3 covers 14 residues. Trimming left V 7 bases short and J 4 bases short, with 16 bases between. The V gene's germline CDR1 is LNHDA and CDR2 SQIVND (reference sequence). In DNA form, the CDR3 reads TGTGCCAGTACCACCAGGGCAGGGGCCTATGGCTACACCTTC. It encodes CASTTRAGAYGYTF.

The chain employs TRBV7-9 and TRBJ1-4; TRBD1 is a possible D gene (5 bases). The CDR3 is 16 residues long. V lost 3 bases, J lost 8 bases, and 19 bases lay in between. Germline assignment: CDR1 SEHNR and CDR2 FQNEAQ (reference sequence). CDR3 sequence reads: CASSLGEGTPGEKLFF. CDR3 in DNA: TGTGCCAGCAGCTTGGGGGAGGGCACCCCGGGGGAAAAACTGTTTTTT.

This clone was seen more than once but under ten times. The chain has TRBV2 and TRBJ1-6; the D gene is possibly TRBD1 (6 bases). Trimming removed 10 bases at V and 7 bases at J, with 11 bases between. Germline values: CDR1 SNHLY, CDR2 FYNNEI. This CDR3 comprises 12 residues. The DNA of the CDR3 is TGTGCCATAGGGGGTGGGAATTCACCCCTCCACTTT. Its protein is CAIGGGNSPLHF.

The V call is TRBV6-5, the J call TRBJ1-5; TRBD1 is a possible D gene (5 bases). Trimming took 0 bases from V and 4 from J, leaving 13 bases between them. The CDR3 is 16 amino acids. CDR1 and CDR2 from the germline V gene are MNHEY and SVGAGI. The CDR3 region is CASSYSSIGANQPQHF. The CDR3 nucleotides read TGTGCCAGCAGTTACTCGAGTATAGGGGCGAATCAGCCCCAGCATTTT.

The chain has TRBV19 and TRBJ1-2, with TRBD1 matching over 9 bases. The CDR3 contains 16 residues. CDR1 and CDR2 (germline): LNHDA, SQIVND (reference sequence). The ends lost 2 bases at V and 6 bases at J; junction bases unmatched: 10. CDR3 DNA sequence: TGTGCCAGTAGTATATTCGAAGGACAGGGGTATAATGGCTACACCTTC. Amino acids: CASSIFEGQGYNGYTF.

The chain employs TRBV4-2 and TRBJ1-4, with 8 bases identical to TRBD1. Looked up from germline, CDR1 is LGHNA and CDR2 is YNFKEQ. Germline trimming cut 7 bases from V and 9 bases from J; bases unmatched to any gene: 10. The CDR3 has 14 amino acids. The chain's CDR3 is CASNVDRAGKKLFF. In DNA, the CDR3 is TGTGCCAGCAATGTGGACAGGGCAGGGAAAAAACTGTTTTTT.

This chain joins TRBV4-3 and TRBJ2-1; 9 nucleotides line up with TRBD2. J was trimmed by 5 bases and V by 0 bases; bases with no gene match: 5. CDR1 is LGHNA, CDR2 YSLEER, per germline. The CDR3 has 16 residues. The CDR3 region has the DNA TGCGCCAGCAGCCAAGACGGGGCGGGGGGGAACAATGAGCAGTTCTTC. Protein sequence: CASSQDGAGGNNEQFF.

As DNA, the CDR3 is TGCGCCAGCAGCTTGGAGGGAATGTCCTACGAGCAGTACTTC. It yields the protein CASSLEGMSYEQYF. The J gene is TRBJ2-7, the V gene TRBV5-1, with unresolved D. Deletions cut 0 bases from V and 1 base from J, with 8 bases between. The CDR3 is 14 amino acids. Germline loops: CDR1 SGHRS, CDR2 YFSETQ.

CDR3 loop: CATSRDRGYTEAFF. The CDR3 DNA is TGTGCCACCAGCAGGGACAGGGGCTACACTGAAGCTTTCTTT. V usage is TRBV15 and J usage is TRBJ1-1; 9 nucleotides line up with TRBD1. The CDR3 has 14 residues. Per the germline V gene, CDR1 is LNHNV and CDR2 is YYDKDF (reference sequence). V gave up 3 bases and J gave up 3 bases; unmatched junction bases: 2.

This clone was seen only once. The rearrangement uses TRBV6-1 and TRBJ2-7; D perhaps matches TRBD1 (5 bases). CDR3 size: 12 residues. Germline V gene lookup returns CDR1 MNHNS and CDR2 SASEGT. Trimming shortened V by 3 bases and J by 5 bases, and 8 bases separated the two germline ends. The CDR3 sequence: CASSETVHEQYF. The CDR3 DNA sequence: TGTGCCAGCAGTGAGACAGTCCACGAGCAGTACTTC.

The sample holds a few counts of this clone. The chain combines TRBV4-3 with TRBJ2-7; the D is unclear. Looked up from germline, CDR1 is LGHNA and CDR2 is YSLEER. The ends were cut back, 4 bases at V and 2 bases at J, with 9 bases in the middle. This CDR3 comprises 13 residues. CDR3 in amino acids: CASSLSRTYEQYF. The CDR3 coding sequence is TGCGCCAGCAGCCTTAGCCGTACCTACGAGCAGTACTTC.

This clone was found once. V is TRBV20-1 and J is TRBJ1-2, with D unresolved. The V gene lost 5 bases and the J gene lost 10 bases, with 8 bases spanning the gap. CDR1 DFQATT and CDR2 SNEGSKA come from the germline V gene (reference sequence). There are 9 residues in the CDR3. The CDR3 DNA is TGCAGTGCTCTCCCTACCTACACCTTC. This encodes CSALPTYTF.

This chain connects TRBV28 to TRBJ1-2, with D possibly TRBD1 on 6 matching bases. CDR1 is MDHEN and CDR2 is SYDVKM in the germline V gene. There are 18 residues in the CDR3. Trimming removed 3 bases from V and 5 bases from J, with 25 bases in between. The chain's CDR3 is CASSFADSLVLGGYGYTF. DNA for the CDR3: TGTGCCAGCAGTTTTGCGGACAGCCTCGTGCTGGGGGGGTATGGCTACACCTTC.